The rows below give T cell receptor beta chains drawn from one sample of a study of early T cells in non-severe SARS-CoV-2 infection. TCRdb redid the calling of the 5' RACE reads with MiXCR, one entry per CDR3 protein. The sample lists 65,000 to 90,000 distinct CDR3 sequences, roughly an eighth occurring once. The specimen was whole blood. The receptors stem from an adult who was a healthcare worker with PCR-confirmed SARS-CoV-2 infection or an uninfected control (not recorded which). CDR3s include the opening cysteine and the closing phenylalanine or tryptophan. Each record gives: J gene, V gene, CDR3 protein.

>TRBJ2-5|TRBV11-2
CASGKDNYQETQYF
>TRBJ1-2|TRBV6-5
CASRPVGGVDYGYTF
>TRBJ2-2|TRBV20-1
CSARDILRNTGELFF
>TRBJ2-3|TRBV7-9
CASSWGQHIGDTQYF
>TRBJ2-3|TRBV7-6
CASSSGYTQYF
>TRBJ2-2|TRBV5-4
CASSSGFGTGELFF
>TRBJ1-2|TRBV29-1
CSVDRTNGYTF
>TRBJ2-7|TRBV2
CASSGEYEQYF
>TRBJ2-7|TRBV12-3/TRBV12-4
CASSLGRGPYEQYF
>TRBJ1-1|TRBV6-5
CASSQTDTEAFF
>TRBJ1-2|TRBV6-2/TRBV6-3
CASSYGRGLGYTF
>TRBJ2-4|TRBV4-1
CASSQRQGASAKNIQYF
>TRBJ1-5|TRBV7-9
CASSPDSPSTVSNQPQHF
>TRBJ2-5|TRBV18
CASSRDQETQYF
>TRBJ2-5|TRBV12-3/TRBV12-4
CASSLVLAGLETQYF
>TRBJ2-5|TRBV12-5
CASAQWSGRTQETQYF
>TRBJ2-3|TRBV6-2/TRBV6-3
CASSYPSLAGGRLGTDTQYF
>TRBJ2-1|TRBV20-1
CSVTSGGYNEQFF
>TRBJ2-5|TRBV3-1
CASSRLGAEQETQYF
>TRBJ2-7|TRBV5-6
CASSLGLADEQYF
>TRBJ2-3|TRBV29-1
CSVELGTTTDTQYF
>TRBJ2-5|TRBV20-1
CSALGQFLETQYF
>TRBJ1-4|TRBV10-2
CASSDPSLLIRDINEKLFF
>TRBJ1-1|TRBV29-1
CSVGKTMNTEAFF
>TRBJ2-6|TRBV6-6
CASSYSVSGANVLTF
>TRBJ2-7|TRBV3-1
CASSPPLGSGSEQYF
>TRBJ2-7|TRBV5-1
CASSLAAGREYEQYF
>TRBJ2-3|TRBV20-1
CSASVGGRAPDTQYF